This TCR beta chain was retrieved from a study of beta chain features in type 1 diabetes. The study reverse transcribed the entire isolated RNA, so it sequenced expressed TCRB transcripts. Clones were sequenced by immunoSEQ multiplex PCR, and TCRdb holds only the in-frame ones, with some missing. The profile shows hundreds of thousands of clones, approximately 11% of them singletons. Points from the study as a whole: There were fewer insertions and more deletions at the VDJ junctions of type 1 diabetes patients. Moderately but significantly shorter TCRB CDR3s were found in Type 1 diabetes patients in all four CD4+ subsets.

With 1 base removed from V and 2 bases from J, the gap between germline ends came to 11 bases. The CDR3 totals 15 residues. The germline V gene encodes CDR1 SEHNR and CDR2 FQNEAQ (reference sequence). Heparinised blood was drawn once per donor, averaging about 116 mL. To note about this clone: Its antigen remains unidentified.

V is TRBV7-9 and J is TRBJ2-5, with D perhaps matching TRBD2 (6 bases). The sequence was obtained from a man younger than 40 with type 1 diabetes. The sequenced material came from naive CD4+ T cells from blood. CDR3 nucleotides: TGTGCCAGCAGCTTAGGGGGACTGATTCAAGAGACCCAGTACTTC. This encodes CASSLGGLIQETQYF. The whole variable domain, remainder taken from reference TRBV7-9 and TRBJ2-5, is DTGVSQNPRHKITKRGQNVTFRCDPISEHNRLYWYRQTLGQGPEFLTYFQNEAQLEKSRLLSDRFSAERPKGSFSTLEIQRTEQGDSAMYLCASSLGGLIQETQYFGPGTRLLVL.